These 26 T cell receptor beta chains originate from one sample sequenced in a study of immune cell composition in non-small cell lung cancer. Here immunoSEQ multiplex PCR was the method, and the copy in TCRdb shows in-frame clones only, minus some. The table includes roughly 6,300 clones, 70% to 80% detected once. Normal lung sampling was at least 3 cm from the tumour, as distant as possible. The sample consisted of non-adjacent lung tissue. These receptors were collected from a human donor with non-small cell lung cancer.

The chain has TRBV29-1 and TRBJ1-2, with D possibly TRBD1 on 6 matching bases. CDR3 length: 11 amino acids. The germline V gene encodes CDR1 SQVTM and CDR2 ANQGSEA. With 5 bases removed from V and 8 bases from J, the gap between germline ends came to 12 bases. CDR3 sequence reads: CSVPGTSGYTF. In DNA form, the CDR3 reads TGCAGCGTTCCAGGGACATCCGGCTACACCTTC.

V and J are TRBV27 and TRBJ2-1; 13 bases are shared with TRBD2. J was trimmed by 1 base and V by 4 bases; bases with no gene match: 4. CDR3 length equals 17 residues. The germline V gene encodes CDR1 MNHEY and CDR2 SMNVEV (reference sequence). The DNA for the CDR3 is TGTGCCAGCAGTTCCGGACTAGCGGGGGTTTCCTACAATGAGCAGTTCTTC. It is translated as CASSSGLAGVSYNEQFF.

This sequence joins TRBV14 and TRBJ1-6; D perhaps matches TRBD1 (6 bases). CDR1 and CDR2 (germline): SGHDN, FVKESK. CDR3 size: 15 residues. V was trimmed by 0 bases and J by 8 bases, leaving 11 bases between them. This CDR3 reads CASSQEGRGDSPLHF. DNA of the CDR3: TGTGCCAGCAGCCAAGAAGGCAGGGGTGATTCACCCCTCCACTTT.

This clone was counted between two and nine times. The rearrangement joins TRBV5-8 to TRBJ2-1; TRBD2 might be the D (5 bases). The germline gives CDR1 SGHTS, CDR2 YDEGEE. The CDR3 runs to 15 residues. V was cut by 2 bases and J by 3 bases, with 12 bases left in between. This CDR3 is CASSFRGPSYNEQFF. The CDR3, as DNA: TGTGCCAGCAGCTTTAGAGGGCCCAGCTACAATGAGCAGTTCTTC.

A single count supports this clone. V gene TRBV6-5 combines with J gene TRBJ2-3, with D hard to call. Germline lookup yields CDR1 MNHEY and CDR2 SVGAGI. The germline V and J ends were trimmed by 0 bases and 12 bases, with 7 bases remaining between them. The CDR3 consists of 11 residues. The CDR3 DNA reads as TGTGCCAGCAGTTACTCCCAACTACAGTATTTT. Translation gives CASSYSQLQYF.

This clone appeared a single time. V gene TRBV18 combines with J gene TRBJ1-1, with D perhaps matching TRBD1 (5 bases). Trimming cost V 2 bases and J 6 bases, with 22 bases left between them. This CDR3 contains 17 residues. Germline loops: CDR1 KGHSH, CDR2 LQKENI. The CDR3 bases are TGTGCCAGCTCACCAATCCAGGGAGGGGCGAAGGGCGCTGAAGCTTTCTTT. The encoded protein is CASSPIQGGAKGAEAFF.

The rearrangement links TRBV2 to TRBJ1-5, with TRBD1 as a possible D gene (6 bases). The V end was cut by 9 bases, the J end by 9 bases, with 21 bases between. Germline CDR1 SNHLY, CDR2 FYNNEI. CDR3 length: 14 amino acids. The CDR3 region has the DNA TGTGCCAGTAGACCGACAGGAGGAGATCGGCCCCAGCATTTT. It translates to CASRPTGGDRPQHF.

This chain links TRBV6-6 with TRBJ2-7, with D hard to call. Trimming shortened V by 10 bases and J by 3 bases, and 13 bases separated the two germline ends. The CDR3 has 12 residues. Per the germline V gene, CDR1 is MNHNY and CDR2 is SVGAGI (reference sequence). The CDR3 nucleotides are TGTGCCACCTCGCCCGGTGACTACGAGCAGTACTTC. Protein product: CATSPGDYEQYF.

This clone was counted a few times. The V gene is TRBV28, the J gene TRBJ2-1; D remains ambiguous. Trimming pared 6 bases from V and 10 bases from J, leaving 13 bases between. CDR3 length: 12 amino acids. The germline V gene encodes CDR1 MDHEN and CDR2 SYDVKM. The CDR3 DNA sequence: TGTGCCAGCAGCCCCAATTCCGGGGAGCAGTTCTTC. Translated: CASSPNSGEQFF.

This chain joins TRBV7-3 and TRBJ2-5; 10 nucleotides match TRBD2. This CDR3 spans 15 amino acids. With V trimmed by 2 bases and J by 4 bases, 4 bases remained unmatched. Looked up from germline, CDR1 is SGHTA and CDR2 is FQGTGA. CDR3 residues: CASSLQRGGGETQYF. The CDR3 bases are TGTGCCAGCAGCTTACAGCGGGGGGGCGGAGAGACCCAGTACTTC.

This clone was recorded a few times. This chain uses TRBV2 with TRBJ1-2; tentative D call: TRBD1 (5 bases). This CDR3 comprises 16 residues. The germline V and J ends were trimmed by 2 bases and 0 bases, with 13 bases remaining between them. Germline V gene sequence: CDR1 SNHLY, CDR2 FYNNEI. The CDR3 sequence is CASSEQSGSANYGYTF. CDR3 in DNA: TGTGCCAGCAGTGAACAGTCAGGGTCAGCTAACTATGGCTACACCTTC. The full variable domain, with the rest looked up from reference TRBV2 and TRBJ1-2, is EPEVTQTPSHQVTQMGQEVILRCVPISNHLYFYWYRQILGQKVEFLVSFYNNEISEKSEIFDDQFSVERPDGSNFTLKIRSTKLEDSAMYFCASSEQSGSANYGYTFGSGTRLTVV.

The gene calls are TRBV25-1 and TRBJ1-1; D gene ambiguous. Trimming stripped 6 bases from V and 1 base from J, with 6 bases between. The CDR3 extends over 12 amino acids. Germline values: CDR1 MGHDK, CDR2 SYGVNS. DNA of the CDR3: TGTGCCAGCAGACCGGGGAACACTGAAGCTTTCTTT. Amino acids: CASRPGNTEAFF.

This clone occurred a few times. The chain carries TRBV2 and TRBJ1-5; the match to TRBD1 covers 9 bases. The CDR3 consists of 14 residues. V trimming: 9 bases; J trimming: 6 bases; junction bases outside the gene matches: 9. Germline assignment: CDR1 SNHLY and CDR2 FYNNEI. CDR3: CASVRDREGQPQHF. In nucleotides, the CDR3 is TGTGCCAGTGTCCGGGACAGGGAGGGTCAGCCCCAGCATTTT.

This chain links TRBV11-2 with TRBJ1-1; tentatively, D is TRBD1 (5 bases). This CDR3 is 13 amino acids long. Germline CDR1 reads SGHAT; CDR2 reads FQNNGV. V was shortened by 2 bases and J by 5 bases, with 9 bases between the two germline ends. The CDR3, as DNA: TGTGCCAGCAGCTTAAGCCAGGGTACTGAAGCTTTCTTT. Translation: CASSLSQGTEAFF.

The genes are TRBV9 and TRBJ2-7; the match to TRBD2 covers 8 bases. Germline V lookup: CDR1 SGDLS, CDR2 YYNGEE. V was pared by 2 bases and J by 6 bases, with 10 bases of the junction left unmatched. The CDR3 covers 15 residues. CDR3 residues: CASSVGGAIFGEQYF. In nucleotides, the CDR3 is TGTGCCAGCAGCGTCGGGGGGGCGATCTTTGGCGAGCAGTACTTC.

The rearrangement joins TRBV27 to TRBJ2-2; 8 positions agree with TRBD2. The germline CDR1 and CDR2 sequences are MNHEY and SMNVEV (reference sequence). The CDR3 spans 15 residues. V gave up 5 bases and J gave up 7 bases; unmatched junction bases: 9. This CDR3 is CASSESGGLVGELFF. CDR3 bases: TGTGCCAGCAGTGAAAGCGGGGGTCTCGTCGGGGAGCTGTTTTTT.

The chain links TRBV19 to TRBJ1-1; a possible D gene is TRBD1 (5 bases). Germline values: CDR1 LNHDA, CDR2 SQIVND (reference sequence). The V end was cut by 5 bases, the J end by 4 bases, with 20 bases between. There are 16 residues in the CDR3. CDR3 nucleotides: TGTGCCAGTAGTGGTATGGTAGGGGTAACCTTCACTGAAGCTTTCTTT. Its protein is CASSGMVGVTFTEAFF. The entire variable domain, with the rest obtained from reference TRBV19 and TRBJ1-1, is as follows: DGGITQSPKYLFRKEGQNVTLSCEQNLNHDAMYWYRQDPGQGLRLIYYSQIVNDFQKGDIAEGYSVSREKKESFPLTVTSAQKNPTAFYLCASSGMVGVTFTEAFFGQGTRLTVV.

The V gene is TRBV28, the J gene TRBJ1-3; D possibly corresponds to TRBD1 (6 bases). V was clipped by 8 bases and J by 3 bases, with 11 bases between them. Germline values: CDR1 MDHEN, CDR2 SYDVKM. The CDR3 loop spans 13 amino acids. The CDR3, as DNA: TGTGCCAGCCGGGGGGCAGATGGAAACACCATATATTTT. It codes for CASRGADGNTIYF.

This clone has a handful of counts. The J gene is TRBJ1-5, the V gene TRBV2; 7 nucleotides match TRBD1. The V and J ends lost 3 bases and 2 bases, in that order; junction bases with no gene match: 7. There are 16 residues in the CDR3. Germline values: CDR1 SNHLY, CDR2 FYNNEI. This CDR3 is CASSEWGGQGNQPQHF. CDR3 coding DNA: TGTGCCAGCAGTGAGTGGGGAGGACAGGGCAATCAGCCCCAGCATTTT.

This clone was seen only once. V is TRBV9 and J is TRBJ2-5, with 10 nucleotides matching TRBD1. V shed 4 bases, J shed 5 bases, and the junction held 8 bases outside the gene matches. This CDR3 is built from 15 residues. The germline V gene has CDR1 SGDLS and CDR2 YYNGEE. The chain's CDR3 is CASSTRTGGGETQYF. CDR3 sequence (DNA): TGTGCCAGCAGCACTCGGACAGGGGGTGGGGAGACCCAGTACTTC. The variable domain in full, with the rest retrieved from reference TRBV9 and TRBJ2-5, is DSGVTQTPKHLITATGQRVTLRCSPRSGDLSVYWYQQSLDQGLQFLIQYYNGEERAKGNILERFSAQQFPDLHSELNLSSLELGDSALYFCASSTRTGGGETQYFGPGTRLLVL.

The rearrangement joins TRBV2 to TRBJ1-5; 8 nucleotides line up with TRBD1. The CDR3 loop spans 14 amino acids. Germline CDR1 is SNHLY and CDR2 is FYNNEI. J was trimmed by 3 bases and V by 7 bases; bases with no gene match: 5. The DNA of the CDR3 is TGTGCCAGCAAGAGGGGACAGGCCAATCAGCCCCAGCATTTT. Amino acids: CASKRGQANQPQHF.

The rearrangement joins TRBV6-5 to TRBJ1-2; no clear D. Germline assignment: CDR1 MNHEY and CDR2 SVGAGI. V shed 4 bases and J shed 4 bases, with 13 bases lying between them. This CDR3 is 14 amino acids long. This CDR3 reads CASSSQRDSYGYTF. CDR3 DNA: TGTGCCAGCAGTTCCCAACGGGATTCCTATGGCTACACCTTC.

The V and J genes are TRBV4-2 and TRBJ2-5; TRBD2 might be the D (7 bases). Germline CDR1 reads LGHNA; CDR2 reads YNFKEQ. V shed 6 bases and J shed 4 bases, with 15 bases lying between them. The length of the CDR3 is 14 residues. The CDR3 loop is CASRLGGEGETQYF. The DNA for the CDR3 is TGTGCCAGCAGGCTAGGGGGGGAAGGAGAGACCCAGTACTTC.

CDR3 loop: CASSPSYSSDTQYF. In nucleotides, the CDR3 is TGTGCCAGCAGCCCATCCTACTCTTCAGATACGCAGTATTTT. The chain is built from TRBV7-2 and TRBJ2-3; no definite D call. The germline V gene has CDR1 SGHTA and CDR2 FQGNSA. This CDR3 contains 14 residues. Trimming cost V 5 bases and J 4 bases, with 13 bases left between them. Looking up the rest from reference TRBV7-2 and TRBJ2-3 gives the full variable domain: GAGVSQSPSNKVTEKGKDVELRCDPISGHTALYWYRQSLGQGLEFLIYFQGNSAPDKSGLPSDRFSAERTGGSVSTLTIQRTQQEDSAVYLCASSPSYSSDTQYFGPGTRLTVL.

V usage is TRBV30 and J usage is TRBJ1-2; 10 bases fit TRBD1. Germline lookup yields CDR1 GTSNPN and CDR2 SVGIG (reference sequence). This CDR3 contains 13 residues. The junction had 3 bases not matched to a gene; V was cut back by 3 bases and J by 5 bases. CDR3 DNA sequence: TGTGCCTGGAGGGACAGGGGGAATTATGGCTACACCTTC. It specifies CAWRDRGNYGYTF.

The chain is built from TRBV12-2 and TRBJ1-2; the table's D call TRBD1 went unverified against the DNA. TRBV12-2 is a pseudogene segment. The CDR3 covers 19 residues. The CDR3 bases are TGTGCAAGTCGCTTAGTCGCCGGGACAGGGGGCGGGGGCTGGTATGGCTACACCTTC. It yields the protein CASRLVAGTGGGGWYGYTF.